The sequence of this T cell receptor (beta chain) was determined in a study of shared clonotypes between healthy human individuals. Findings and caveats of the study: Large depth notwithstanding, sorted-subset sequencing proved incomplete by rarefaction.

Only in-frame clones appear in the TCRdb table, and some are missing; sequencing was by immunoSEQ multiplex PCR. The repertoire holds approximately 2,200,000 clones, with 93% as singletons. About this clone itself: Its antigen is not known.

Cells designated naive CD8 were CD45RO-negative and were positively selected for CCR7, with terminally differentiated effector memory CD45RA+ cells excluded. CDR1 is SQVTM, CDR2 ANQGSEA, per germline. Trimming shortened V by 0 bases and J by 0 bases, and 17 bases separated the two germline ends. The CDR3 consists of 17 residues. The rearrangement uses TRBV29-1 and TRBJ1-2; D uncertain. Sequenced input: naive CD8+ T cells from PBMCs. This clonotype was obtained from a man in his late teens or twenties in good health. Some clones in this sample may be carry-over from other donors' samples. The CDR3: CSVEDIGGYSANYGYTF. DNA of the CDR3: TGCAGCGTTGAAGATATTGGAGGGTATTCAGCTAACTATGGCTACACCTTC.